At least ten counts were recorded for the clone carrying this T cell receptor (beta chain). The data are from a study of CD8+CD57+ T cells in acquired aplastic anemia. The use of genomic DNA as template underpinned the TCR beta VDJ and CDR3 profiling. Using its own MiXCR run on the reads, TCRdb lists one record per CDR3 protein. The sample contains fewer than 200,000 distinct CDR3 sequences, around 60% of which appear only once. The TCR originated in a human donor in good health. The sequenced material came from sorted CD4+, CD8+, or CD8+CD57+ T cells (not recorded which) from PBMCs.

The CDR3 loop reads CASSTTGGFYEKLFF. As DNA, the CDR3 is TGTGCCAGTAGTACCACAGGGGGCTTCTATGAAAAACTGTTTTTT. The chain couples TRBV19 to TRBJ1-4; 9 bases are shared with TRBD1. The V gene end was trimmed by 4 bases and the J gene end by 6 bases; junction bases not matched to a gene: 6. This CDR3 region has 15 residues. CDR1 and CDR2 (germline): LNHDA, SQIVND (reference sequence).